This entry lists 20 T cell receptor delta chains sequenced from one sample in a study of gamma delta lymphoproliferative disorders and STAT genes. TCRdb reapplied CATT to the multiplex PCR reads. The sample includes about 1,500 delta-chain clones, 1.5% to 2.5% of them seen just once. Genomic DNA from isolated PBMCs served as the sequencing template. The sequencing input was blood. These TCRs come from a human donor in good health.

This clone was seen a handful of times. A far bigger clonotype differs at one base, so this is likely a read error. Additional DNA sequences in this sample encode the identical CDR3. This rearrangement joins TRDV2 to TRDJ3, with 7 bases matching TRDD3. Per germline, CDR1 GEAIGNYY and CDR2 EKD. The CDR3 spans 22 residues. Trimming removed 4 bases from V and 0 bases from J; junction bases left unmatched: 20. The CDR3 here is CACDTVGDISLWSSWDTRQMFF. Written as DNA, the CDR3 is TGTGCCTGTGATACTGTAGGGGATATATCGCTATGGAGCTCCTGGGACACCCGACAGATGTTTTTC.

This clone was counted between two and nine times. TCRdb lists the protein of a much larger clone for this DNA, which differs at residue 8, so this is likely a read error; the protein given here is translated from the DNA itself. The J gene is TRDJ1, the V gene TRDV2; D perhaps matches TRDD3 (5 bases). The CDR3 is made up of 16 amino acids. Germline CDR1 GEAIGNYY, CDR2 EKD. V was clipped by 0 bases and J by 2 bases, with 15 bases between them. The DNA of the CDR3 is TGTGCCTGTGACACCCTGGGTGAATCGATTACCGATAAACTCATCTTT. Translating it yields CACDTLGESITDKLIF.

This clone was detected a few times. The protein in TCRdb stems from a much larger clone and differs at residue 7 from this DNA's translation, likely a read error; here the protein is translated from the DNA. The chain recombines TRDV1 with TRDJ1; D gene uncertain. The CDR3 runs 22 residues. Trimming cost V 4 bases and J 0 bases, with 33 bases left between them. CDR1 and CDR2 from the germline V gene are TSWWSYY and QGS. The CDR3 DNA follows: TGTGCTCTTGGGGCACTGTCTCGTTCGTCTCCCCGGGTGACTGTGTACACCGATAAACTCATCTTT. It is translated as CALGALSRSSPRVTVYTDKLIF.

Comment on this clone: Given a much more abundant clone one base away, this may be a read error. No V gene call is available, although the J gene is TRDJ1; TRDD3 is the table's D call and was not checked against the DNA. The CDR3 is made up of 31 amino acids. The CDR3 reads CALGDPRPPSSPWRPGGSKTAASPNTDKLIF. The CDR3 nucleotides read TGTGCTCTTGGGGATCCACGCCCCCCCTCTTCTCCTTGGCGTCCTGGGGGATCCAAAACCGCCGCCTCCCCCAACACCGATAAACTCATCTTT.

Note on this clone: A far larger clone is one nucleotide away, so this likely arose from a read error. This same CDR3 is encoded by further DNA sequences in the sample. The genes are TRDV2 and TRDJ1, with 8 positions matching TRDD3. CDR1 GEAIGNYY and CDR2 EKD come from the germline V gene. This CDR3 contains 20 residues. The CDR3: CACDTVLSTGGPRYTDKLIF. The CDR3 DNA follows: TGTGCCTGTGACACCGTCCTCAGTACTGGGGGTCCTAGGTACACCGATAAGCTCATCTTT.

Concerning this clone itself: A far larger clone lies a single base away; this is likely a read error. This same CDR3 is encoded by further DNA sequences in the sample. This chain uses TRDV2 with TRDJ1, with TRDD3 as a possible D gene (6 bases). Trimming pared 2 bases from V and 2 bases from J, leaving 20 bases between. CDR3 length: 17 amino acids. The germline gives CDR1 GEAIGNYY, CDR2 EKD. The CDR3 loop is CACDNLLLGDTTDKLIF. The DNA of the CDR3 is TGTGCCTGTGACAACTTATTACTGGGAGATACAACCGATAAACTCATCTTT.

This clone was counted ten times or more. It is likely a read error: a sequence one base away is far more abundant. V and J are TRDV2 and TRDJ1; 9 bases align to TRDD3. CDR1 and CDR2 from the germline V gene are GEAIGNYY and EKD. Trimming removed 3 bases from V and 3 bases from J; junction bases left unmatched: 16. The CDR3 is 18 amino acids. CDR3 in amino acids: CACDPVLGETLYADKLIF. The CDR3 nucleotides read TGTGCCTGTGACCCCGTACTGGGGGAAACTCTTTACGCCGATAAACTCATCTTT.

This clone has more than one count but fewer than ten. A read error is the likely source, as a far larger clone sits one nucleotide away. At the DNA level, this CDR3 is encoded by other sequences in the same sample as well. The gene calls are TRDV2 and TRDJ1, with D hard to call. The germline V gene encodes CDR1 GEAIGNYY and CDR2 EKD. This CDR3 contains 18 residues. CDR3 sequence (DNA): TGTGCCTGTGACACCGTCCAGTTTAGCCGGTCTTACACTGATAAACTCATCTTT. Its protein product is CACDTVQFSRSYTDKLIF.

A few counts support this clone. The chain joins TRDV1 to TRDJ1; 9 bases align to TRDD3. The CDR3 totals 19 residues. Looked up from germline, CDR1 is TSWWSYY and CDR2 is QGS. Germline trimming cut 2 bases from V and 0 bases from J; bases unmatched to any gene: 13. CDR3 residues: CALGEKSPTGGHYTDKLIF. CDR3 bases: TGTGCTCTTGGGGAAAAGTCTCCTACTGGGGGACACTACACCGATAAACTCATCTTT.

To note about this clone: The protein given by TCRdb reflects a much larger clone and differs at residue 7 from this DNA's translation, likely from a read error; the protein shown is the DNA's translation. The chain has TRDV2 and TRDJ1; a weak D match, TRDD3 (5 bases). Trimming cost V 3 bases and J 3 bases, with 16 bases left between them. The CDR3 loop spans 15 amino acids. CDR1 is GEAIGNYY, CDR2 EKD, per germline. CDR3 sequence (DNA): TGTGCCTGTGACTCTCTCAGGGATCGGGCCGATAAACTCATCTTT. This sequence encodes CACDSLRDRADKLIF.

About this clone: TCRdb's entry gives the protein of a much larger clone, which mismatches this DNA's translation at residue 4, likely from a read error; the protein reported here is translated from the DNA. V is TRDV2 and J is TRDJ2, with 11 positions matching TRDD3. CDR1 is GEAIGNYY, CDR2 EKD, per germline. The CDR3 covers 16 residues. CDR3 sequence (DNA): TGTGCCTGTAACACCGTGGGGGATACGCCGAATGCACAACTCTTCTTT. It is translated as CACNTVGDTPNAQLFF.

In regard to this clone: This DNA translates differently at residue 3 from the TCRdb protein, which is that of a much larger clone; a read error is likely, and the protein shown is the DNA's own translation. The V gene is TRDV2, the J gene TRDJ3; D is perhaps TRDD3 (5 bases). The CDR3 extends over 18 amino acids. Germline V gene lookup returns CDR1 GEAIGNYY and CDR2 EKD. The DNA for the CDR3 is TGTGCCCGTGACACAGTACTGGACAGCTCCTGGGACACCCGACAGATGTTTTTC. Translating it yields CARDTVLDSSWDTRQMFF.

With respect to this clone: This DNA's translation differs at residue 5 from TCRdb's protein, which comes from a much larger clone; a read error is likely, and the protein shown is translated from the DNA. The chain recombines TRDV2 with TRDJ1; TRDD3 matches 8 bases. Germline CDR1 is GEAIGNYY and CDR2 is EKD. The V segment lost 3 bases and the J segment 0 bases; nucleotides outside the gene matches: 20. The CDR3 has 20 amino acids. CDR3 in amino acids: CACDPVLSTGGPRYTDKLIF. As DNA, the CDR3 is TGTGCCTGTGACCCCGTCCTCAGTACTGGGGGTCCTAGGTACACCGATAAACTCATCTTT.

This clone is hyperexpanded by share. The same CDR3 also results from other DNA sequences found in this sample. The chain uses TRDV2 and TRDJ1; 12 bases agree with TRDD3. This CDR3 is 17 amino acids long. The J segment lost 2 bases and the V segment lost 2 bases, leaving 8 bases of the junction unmatched. Per germline, CDR1 GEAIGNYY and CDR2 EKD. The CDR3 sequence: CACDNLLLGDTTDKLIF. The CDR3 DNA is TGTGCCTGTGACAACTTATTACTGGGGGATACAACCGATAAACTCATCTTT.

In its sample, this clone was seen a few times. TCRdb shows a much larger clone's protein in place of this DNA's translation, and the two differ at residue 4, likely through a read error; the protein shown is translated from the DNA. V is TRDV2 and J is TRDJ3; 11 nucleotides match TRDD3. Losses at the gene ends were 6 bases for V and 0 bases for J; bases not matched to a gene: 12. Germline loops: CDR1 GEAIGNYY, CDR2 EKD. The CDR3 length is 20 residues. The CDR3 here is CACNPVGDTESSWDTRQMFF. For the CDR3, the DNA is TGTGCCTGTAACCCTGTGGGGGATACGGAGAGCTCCTGGGACACCCGACAGATGTTTTTC.

With regard to this clone: A far larger clone differs by one base, so this is likely a read error. In the same sample, other DNA sequences code for this CDR3. V is TRDV1 and J is TRDJ1, with 11 bases fitting TRDD3. The CDR3 loop spans 18 amino acids. The germline CDR1 and CDR2 sequences are TSWWSYY and QGS. Unmatched junction bases numbered 15, after V lost 2 bases and J lost 7 bases. The CDR3 nucleotides read TGTGCTCTTGGGGAATTCGCACGGGGGCTTGGGGGATACGGTAAACTCATCTTT. It encodes CALGEFARGLGGYGKLIF.

This clone qualifies as hyperexpanded (1% or more). The same CDR3 also results from other DNA sequences found in this sample. This chain links TRDV2 with TRDJ1; 7 bases fit TRDD3. Germline CDR1 and CDR2: GEAIGNYY and EKD. V dropped 2 bases and J dropped 2; count of bases not matched to a gene: 4. This CDR3 has 14 amino acids. CDR3 sequence (DNA): TGTGCCTGTGACAGGCTGGGGGCTACCGATAAACTCATCTTT. It translates to CACDRLGATDKLIF.

This clone was seen a handful of times. A read error is the likely source, as a far larger clone sits one nucleotide away. This sample includes further DNA sequences coding for the same CDR3. The J gene is TRDJ3, the V gene TRDV2; 11 positions match TRDD3. Germline-derived CDR1 and CDR2 are GEAIGNYY and EKD. The CDR3 sequence is 20 residues long. CDR3 bases: TGTGCCTGTGACCCTGTGGGGGATACGGAGAGCTCCTGGGACACTCGACAGATGTTTTTC. This gives the protein CACDPVGDTESSWDTRQMFF.

This clone was observed a handful of times. TCRdb's protein for this DNA is that of a much larger clone and differs from the translation at residue 7, likely a read error; the protein shown is the DNA translation. The rearrangement links TRDV2 to TRDJ1, with no clear D. This CDR3 has 18 amino acids. Per the germline V gene, CDR1 is GEAIGNYY and CDR2 is EKD. Deletions cut 0 bases from V and 0 bases from J, with 19 bases between. CDR3 loop: CACDTVRFSRSYTDKLIF. CDR3 in DNA: TGTGCCTGTGACACCGTCCGGTTTAGCCGGTCTTACACCGATAAACTCATCTTT.

With respect to this clone: This likely traces to a read error, being one base from a far larger clone. In the same sample, other DNA sequences code for this CDR3. The genes are TRDV1 and TRDJ1; D not certain. CDR1 is TSWWSYY and CDR2 is QGS in the germline V gene. CDR3 size: 20 residues. The CDR3 region has the DNA TGTGCTCTTGGGGAACGAATTAGTAGGGTTAGGATTACGTACACCGATAAGCTCATCTTT. Its translation: CALGERISRVRITYTDKLIF.